This note documents a single T cell receptor beta chain sequence. This sample is part of a study of blood T cell repertoires in COVID-19. The V and J ends lost 5 bases and 1 base, in that order; junction bases with no gene match: 5. The V gene's germline CDR1 is SEHNR and CDR2 FQNEAQ (reference sequence). CDR3 size: 16 residues. The authors' processing: By means of reference gene primer amplification, nucleated cell counts were estimated. Clones were read by immunoSEQ multiplex PCR, and TCRdb kept only the in-frame ones, dropping some. That table gives V, J and clone size, and the DNA gave D and trimming. The table has approximately 160,000 clones, over 75% seen once; the top ten hold roughly 11%.

The receptor was derived from a human donor in a cohort sampled during active COVID-19. The chain links TRBV7-9 to TRBJ2-7; 13 bases are a match to TRBD2. Material: peripheral blood. The CDR3 bases are TGTGCCAGCAGCCGGAGGACTAGCGGGAGTTCCTACGAGCAGTACTTC. This encodes CASSRRTSGSSYEQYF.